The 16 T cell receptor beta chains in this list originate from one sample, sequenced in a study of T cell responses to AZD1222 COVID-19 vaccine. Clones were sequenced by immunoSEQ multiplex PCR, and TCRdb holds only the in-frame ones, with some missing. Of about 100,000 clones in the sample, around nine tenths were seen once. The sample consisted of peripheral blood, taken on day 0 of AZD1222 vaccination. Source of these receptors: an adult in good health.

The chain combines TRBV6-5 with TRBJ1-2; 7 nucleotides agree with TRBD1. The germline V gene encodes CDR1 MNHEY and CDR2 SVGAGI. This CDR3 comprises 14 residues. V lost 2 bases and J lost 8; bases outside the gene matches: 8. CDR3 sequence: CASSYGQAWPGYTF. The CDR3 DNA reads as TGTGCCAGCAGTTACGGACAGGCTTGGCCAGGCTACACCTTC.

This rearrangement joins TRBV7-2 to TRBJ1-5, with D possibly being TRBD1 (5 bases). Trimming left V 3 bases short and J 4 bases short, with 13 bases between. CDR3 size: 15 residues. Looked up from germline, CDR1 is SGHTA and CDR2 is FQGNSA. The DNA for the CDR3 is TGTGCCAGCAGCTTGTCTTCACAGGAGAATCAGCCCCAGCATTTT. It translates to CASSLSSQENQPQHF.

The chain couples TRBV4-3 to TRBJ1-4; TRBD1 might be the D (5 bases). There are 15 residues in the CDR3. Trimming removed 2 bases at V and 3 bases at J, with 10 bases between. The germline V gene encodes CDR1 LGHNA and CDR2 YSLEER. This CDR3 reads CASSQRGGPNEKLFF. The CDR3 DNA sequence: TGCGCCAGCAGCCAAAGGGGCGGCCCTAATGAAAAACTGTTTTTT.

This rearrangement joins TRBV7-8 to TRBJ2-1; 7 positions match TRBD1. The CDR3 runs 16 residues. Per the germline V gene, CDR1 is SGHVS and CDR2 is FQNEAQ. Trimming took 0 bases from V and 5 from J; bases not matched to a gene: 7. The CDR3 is CASSLAGTVMDNEQFF. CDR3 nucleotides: TGTGCCAGCAGCTTAGCCGGGACAGTTATGGACAATGAGCAGTTCTTC.

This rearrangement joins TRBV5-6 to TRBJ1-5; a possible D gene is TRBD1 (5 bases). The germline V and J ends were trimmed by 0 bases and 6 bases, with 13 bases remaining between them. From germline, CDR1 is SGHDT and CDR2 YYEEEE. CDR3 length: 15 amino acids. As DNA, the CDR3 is TGTGCCAGCAGCTTGGGACGTGGGGACGGTCAGCCCCAGCATTTT. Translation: CASSLGRGDGQPQHF.

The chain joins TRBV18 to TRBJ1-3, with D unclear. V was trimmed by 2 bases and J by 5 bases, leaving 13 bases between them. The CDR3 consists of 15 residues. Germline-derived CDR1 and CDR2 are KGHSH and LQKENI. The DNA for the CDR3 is TGTGCCAGCTCACCAAGTGGAGGGATGAGAAACACCATATATTTT. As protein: CASSPSGGMRNTIYF.

CDR3 in amino acids: CASSLRGQGNSPLHF. The CDR3 coding sequence is TGTGCCAGCAGCTTGAGGGGACAGGGTAATTCACCCCTCCACTTT. The chain links TRBV5-5 to TRBJ1-6, with TRBD1 matching over 9 bases. The CDR3 sequence is 15 residues long. The germline gives CDR1 SGHKS, CDR2 YYEKEE (reference sequence). The J segment lost 6 bases and the V segment lost 1 base, leaving 2 bases of the junction unmatched.

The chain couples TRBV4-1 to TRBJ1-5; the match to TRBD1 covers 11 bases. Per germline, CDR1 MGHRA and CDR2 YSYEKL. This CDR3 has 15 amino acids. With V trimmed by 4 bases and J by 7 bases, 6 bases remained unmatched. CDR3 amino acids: CASSPGQGARQPQHF. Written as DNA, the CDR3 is TGCGCCAGCAGCCCAGGACAGGGGGCCAGGCAGCCCCAGCATTTT.

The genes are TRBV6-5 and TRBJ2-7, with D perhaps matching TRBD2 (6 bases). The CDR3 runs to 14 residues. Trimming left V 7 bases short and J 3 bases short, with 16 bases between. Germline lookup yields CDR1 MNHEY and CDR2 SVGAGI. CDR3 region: CASTYWGTDYEQYF. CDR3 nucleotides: TGTGCCAGCACCTACTGGGGGACTGACTACGAGCAGTACTTC.

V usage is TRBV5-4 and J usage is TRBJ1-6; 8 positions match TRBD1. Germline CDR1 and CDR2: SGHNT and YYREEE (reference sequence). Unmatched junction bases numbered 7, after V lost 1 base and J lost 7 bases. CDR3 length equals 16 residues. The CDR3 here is CASSLKTGAQNSPLHF. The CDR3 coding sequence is TGTGCCAGCAGCTTGAAGACAGGGGCCCAAAATTCACCCCTCCACTTT.

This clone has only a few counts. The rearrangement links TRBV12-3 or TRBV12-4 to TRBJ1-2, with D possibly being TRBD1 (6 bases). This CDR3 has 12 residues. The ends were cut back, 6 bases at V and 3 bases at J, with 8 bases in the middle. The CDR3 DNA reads TGTGCCAGCAGCAGGGGATACTATGGCTACACCTTC. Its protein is CASSRGYYGYTF.

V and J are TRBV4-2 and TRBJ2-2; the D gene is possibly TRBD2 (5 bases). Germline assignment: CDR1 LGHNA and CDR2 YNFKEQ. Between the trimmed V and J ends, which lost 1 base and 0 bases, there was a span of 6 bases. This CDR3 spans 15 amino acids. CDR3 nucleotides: TGTGCCAGCAGCCAAGGGACTGCGAACACCGGGGAGCTGTTTTTT. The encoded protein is CASSQGTANTGELFF.

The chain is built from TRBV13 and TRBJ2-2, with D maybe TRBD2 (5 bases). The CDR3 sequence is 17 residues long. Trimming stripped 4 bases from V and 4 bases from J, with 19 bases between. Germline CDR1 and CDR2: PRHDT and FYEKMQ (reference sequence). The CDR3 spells CASSYGLRDSGTGELFF. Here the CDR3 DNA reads TGTGCCAGCAGCTACGGACTTAGGGATTCGGGCACCGGGGAGCTGTTTTTT. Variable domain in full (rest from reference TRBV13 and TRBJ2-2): AAGVIQSPRHLIKEKRETATLKCYPIPRHDTVYWYQQGPGQDPQFLISFYEKMQSDKGSIPDRFSAQQFSDYHSELNMSSLELGDSALYFCASSYGLRDSGTGELFFGEGSRLTVL.

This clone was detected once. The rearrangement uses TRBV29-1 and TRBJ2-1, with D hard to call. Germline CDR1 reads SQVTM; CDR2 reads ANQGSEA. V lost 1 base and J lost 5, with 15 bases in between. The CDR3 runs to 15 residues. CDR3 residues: CSVEGGIGVDNEQFF. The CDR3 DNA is TGCAGCGTTGAAGGTGGGATTGGGGTTGACAATGAGCAGTTCTTC.

The CDR3 loop is CASLGGGTSYNEQFF. In DNA, the CDR3 is TGTGCCAGCCTCGGCGGAGGGACATCCTACAATGAGCAGTTCTTC. V gene TRBV2 combines with J gene TRBJ2-1; D is tentatively TRBD1 or TRBD2 (6 bases each). Germline loops: CDR1 SNHLY, CDR2 FYNNEI. This CDR3 has 15 amino acids. The V end was cut by 8 bases, the J end by 1 base, with 15 bases between.

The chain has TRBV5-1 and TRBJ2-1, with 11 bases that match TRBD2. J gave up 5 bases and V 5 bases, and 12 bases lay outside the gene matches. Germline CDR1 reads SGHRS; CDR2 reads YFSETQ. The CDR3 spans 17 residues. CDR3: CASSRELAGGPHNEQFF. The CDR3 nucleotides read TGCGCCAGCAGTCGGGAGCTAGCGGGGGGACCCCACAATGAGCAGTTCTTC.